Following are 14 T cell receptor beta chains from one sample sequenced in a study of a mutant IDH1 vaccine in newly diagnosed glioma (dated by TCRdb to the early 2020s). The library relied on the immunoSEQ multiplex PCR assay. The immuneACCESS repertoire file appears here via TCRdb, limited to in-frame rearrangements. These files lack a portion of the clones; in checked studies, under half of the deficit traces to unresolved V genes, and the cause of the others is not known. The sample has approximately 64,000 clones on record, roughly 80% of them singletons. In total, the top ten clones hold roughly 9% of the sample. Reading the label with the study, this specimen's time point is: week 11, during vaccination. Each vaccine dose was 300 ug of a 20-mer mutant IDH1 peptide in Montanide, given subcutaneously with topical imiquimod. Their cognate antigens are unknown. Sequencing used PBMCs, obtained from a glioma patient whose treatment included an IDH1 peptide vaccine. The receptors originated from a woman aged 50 to 60 with glioma.

This clone turned up a few times. The rearrangement links TRBV25-1 to TRBJ1-1; TRBD1 aligns across 10 bases. CDR1 and CDR2 from the germline V gene are MGHDK and SYGVNS. After removal of 8 bases from V and 4 bases from J, the junction contained 7 bases not matched to a gene. CDR3 length: 14 amino acids. The CDR3 loop is CASWGTGVRTEAFF. In DNA, the CDR3 is TGTGCCAGCTGGGGGACAGGGGTCCGCACTGAAGCTTTCTTT.

This chain joins TRBV27 and TRBJ2-1; D tentatively reads TRBD1 or TRBD2 (7 bases each). Germline assignment: CDR1 MNHEY and CDR2 SMNVEV (reference sequence). V was cut by 3 bases and J by 7 bases, with 16 bases left in between. CDR3 length equals 15 residues. CDR3 protein: CASSFRRGRDNEQFF. CDR3 sequence (DNA): TGTGCCAGCAGTTTCCGCAGGGGGAGGGATAATGAGCAGTTCTTC.

The chain is built from TRBV5-1 and TRBJ2-5, with D possibly being TRBD1 or TRBD2 (5 bases each). This CDR3 region has 15 residues. CDR1 SGHRS and CDR2 YFSETQ come from the germline V gene. Trimming cost V 6 bases and J 5 bases, with 20 bases left between them. The CDR3 region is CASTLWGPSEETQYF. The DNA for the CDR3 is TGCGCCAGCACCCTATGGGGACCAAGCGAGGAGACCCAGTACTTC.

V and J are TRBV6-1 and TRBJ1-2; TRBD1 might be the D (5 bases). V was cut by 8 bases and J by 6 bases, with 16 bases left in between. This CDR3 has 13 residues. Germline V CDR1 and CDR2: MNHNS, SASEGT. DNA for the CDR3: TGTGCCAGCCAATGGCCGAGGGGTGATGGCTACACCTTC. Its translation: CASQWPRGDGYTF.

V and J are TRBV11-2 and TRBJ1-3; D remains ambiguous. The length of the CDR3 is 15 residues. Trimming cost V 4 bases and J 0 bases, with 10 bases left between them. Germline V gene data show CDR1 as SGHAT and CDR2 as FQNNGV. The CDR3 DNA sequence: TGTGCCAGCAGCTCGCCACTTAGCTCTGGAAACACCATATATTTT. This codes for CASSSPLSSGNTIYF.

The V call is TRBV19, the J call TRBJ1-2; 7 bases fit TRBD1. The CDR3 spans 13 residues. Germline V gene sequence: CDR1 LNHDA, CDR2 SQIVND (reference sequence). With V trimmed by 5 bases and J by 8 bases, 8 bases remained unmatched. The CDR3 bases are TGTGCCAGTAGTGTTGACAGGGTGGGAGGCTACACCTTC. Translated: CASSVDRVGGYTF.

This chain connects TRBV4-2 to TRBJ1-6; D not certain. This CDR3 contains 15 residues. The V and J ends lost 0 bases and 7 bases respectively, with 10 bases between them. Germline CDR1 reads LGHNA; CDR2 reads YNFKEQ. CDR3 amino acids: CASSQEYPPNSPLHF. The CDR3, as DNA: TGTGCCAGCAGCCAAGAGTACCCGCCGAATTCACCCCTCCACTTT.

The chain joins TRBV30 to TRBJ2-3; D is ambiguous. The CDR3 sequence is 11 residues long. Germline CDR1 and CDR2: GTSNPN and SVGIG (reference sequence). V lost 5 bases and J 7 bases, leaving 10 bases between the germline ends. The CDR3, as DNA: TGTGCCTGGGCTGCCCCGAATACGCAGTATTTT. Residues: CAWAAPNTQYF.

The rearrangement joins TRBV19 to TRBJ1-5; tentatively, D is TRBD1 (6 bases). V was pared by 5 bases and J by 2 bases, with 10 bases between. The CDR3 consists of 14 residues. From germline, CDR1 is LNHDA and CDR2 SQIVND (reference sequence). CDR3 protein: CASSYSGGNQPQHF. The CDR3 DNA reads as TGTGCCAGTAGTTACTCAGGGGGCAATCAGCCCCAGCATTTT.

V gene TRBV27 combines with J gene TRBJ2-4; 9 nucleotides line up with TRBD1. The trim removed 4 bases at V and 9 bases at J, leaving 7 bases unmatched. From germline, CDR1 is MNHEY and CDR2 SMNVEV (reference sequence). The CDR3 loop spans 14 amino acids. In DNA form, the CDR3 reads TGTGCCAGCAGTTCAGGACAGGGGATTGGCATTCAGTACTTC. Translation: CASSSGQGIGIQYF.

A single count supports this clone. The V and J genes are TRBV27 and TRBJ1-6, with TRBD1 as a possible D gene (6 bases). Germline-derived CDR1 and CDR2 are MNHEY and SMNVEV (reference sequence). CDR3 length: 13 amino acids. V was shortened by 8 bases and J by 7 bases, with 12 bases between the two germline ends. The CDR3: CASRYRVNSPLHF. Written as DNA, the CDR3 is TGTGCCAGCCGATACAGGGTCAATTCACCCCTCCACTTT.

This clone has only a few counts. The genes are TRBV30 and TRBJ1-1, with D perhaps TRBD1 (6 bases). The CDR3 is 14 amino acids. Looked up from germline, CDR1 is GTSNPN and CDR2 is SVGIG (reference sequence). Trimming removed 6 bases from V and 7 bases from J, with 21 bases in between. The CDR3 region is CACPSKGEGGEAFF. CDR3 coding DNA: TGTGCCTGCCCCTCGAAGGGGGAAGGAGGTGAAGCTTTCTTT.

This clone was detected only once. This chain joins TRBV9 and TRBJ1-4; D ambiguous. The CDR3 sequence is 14 residues long. V was shortened by 0 bases and J by 5 bases, with 8 bases between the two germline ends. In germline, CDR1 is SGDLS, CDR2 YYNGEE. CDR3 nucleotides: TGTGCCAGCAGCGTAGCCGGGCAAAATGAAAAACTGTTTTTT. Its protein is CASSVAGQNEKLFF.

The rearrangement joins TRBV5-6 to TRBJ2-3; D unresolved. This CDR3 is 14 amino acids long. V lost 0 bases and J lost 2, with 7 bases in between. The germline CDR1 and CDR2 sequences are SGHDT and YYEEEE. The CDR3 is CASSLGGYTDTQYF. CDR3 DNA sequence: TGTGCCAGCAGCTTGGGAGGTTACACAGATACGCAGTATTTT.